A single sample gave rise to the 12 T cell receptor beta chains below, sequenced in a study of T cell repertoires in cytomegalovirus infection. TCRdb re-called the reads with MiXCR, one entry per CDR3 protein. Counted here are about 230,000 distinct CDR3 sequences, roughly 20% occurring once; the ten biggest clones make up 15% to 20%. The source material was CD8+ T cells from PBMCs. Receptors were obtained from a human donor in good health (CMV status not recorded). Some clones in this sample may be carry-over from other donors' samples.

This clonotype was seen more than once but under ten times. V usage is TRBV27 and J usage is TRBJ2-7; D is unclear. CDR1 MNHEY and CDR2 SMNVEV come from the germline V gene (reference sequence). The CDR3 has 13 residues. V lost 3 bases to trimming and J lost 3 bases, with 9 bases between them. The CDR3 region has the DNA TGTGCCAGCAGTTTTAACGAAAACTACGAGCAGTACTTC. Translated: CASSFNENYEQYF.

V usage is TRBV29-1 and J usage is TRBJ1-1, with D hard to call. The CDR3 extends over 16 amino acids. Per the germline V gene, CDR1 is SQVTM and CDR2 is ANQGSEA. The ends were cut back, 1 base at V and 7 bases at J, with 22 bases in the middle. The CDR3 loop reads CSVEGAEGLIEGEAFF. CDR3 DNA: TGCAGCGTTGAAGGGGCCGAGGGCCTGATTGAAGGTGAAGCTTTCTTT.

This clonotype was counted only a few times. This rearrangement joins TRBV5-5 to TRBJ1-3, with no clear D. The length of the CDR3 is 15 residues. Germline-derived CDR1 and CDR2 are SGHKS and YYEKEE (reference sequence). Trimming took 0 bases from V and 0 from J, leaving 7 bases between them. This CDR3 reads CASSLGVNSGNTIYF. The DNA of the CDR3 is TGTGCCAGCAGCTTGGGGGTAAACTCTGGAAACACCATATATTTT.

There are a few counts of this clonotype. As DNA, the CDR3 is TGTGCCACCAGCACGGGAGGGGAGAGGGAGCTGTTTTTT. Protein product: CATSTGGERELFF. The chain links TRBV15 to TRBJ2-2, with TRBD2 identical over 8 bases. The V gene's germline CDR1 is LNHNV and CDR2 YYDKDF (reference sequence). With 4 bases clipped from V and 9 bases from J, the junction kept 4 bases outside the gene matches. CDR3 size: 13 residues.

The CDR3 nucleotides are TGCGCCAGCAGCCATTATAGCGGTTCCTACAATGAGCAGTTCTTC. Residues: CASSHYSGSYNEQFF. The chain recombines TRBV4-1 with TRBJ2-1; a possible D gene is TRBD2 (6 bases). The ends were cut back, 3 bases at V and 1 base at J, with 10 bases in the middle. This CDR3 is built from 15 residues. Germline-derived CDR1 and CDR2 are MGHRA and YSYEKL.

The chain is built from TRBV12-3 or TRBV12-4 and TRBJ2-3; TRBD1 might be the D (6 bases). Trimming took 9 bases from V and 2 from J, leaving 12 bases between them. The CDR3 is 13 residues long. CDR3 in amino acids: CASTWTATDTQYF. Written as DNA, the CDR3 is TGTGCCAGTACCTGGACAGCCACAGATACGCAGTATTTT.

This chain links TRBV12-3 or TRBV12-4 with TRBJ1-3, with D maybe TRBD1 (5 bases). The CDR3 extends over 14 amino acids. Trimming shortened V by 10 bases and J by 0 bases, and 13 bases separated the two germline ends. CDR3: CAIAGEFSGNTIYF. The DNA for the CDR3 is TGTGCCATCGCGGGGGAGTTCTCTGGAAACACCATATATTTT.

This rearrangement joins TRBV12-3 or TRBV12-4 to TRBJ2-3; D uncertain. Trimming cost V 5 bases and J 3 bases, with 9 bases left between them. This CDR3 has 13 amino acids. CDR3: CASSPSYTDTQYF. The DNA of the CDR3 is TGTGCCAGCAGTCCCAGCTATACAGATACGCAGTATTTT.

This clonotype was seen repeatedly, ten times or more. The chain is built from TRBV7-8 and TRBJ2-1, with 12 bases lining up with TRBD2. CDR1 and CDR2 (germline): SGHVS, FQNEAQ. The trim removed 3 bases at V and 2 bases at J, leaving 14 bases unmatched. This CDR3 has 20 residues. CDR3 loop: CASSFKTSGGFPDTYNEQFF. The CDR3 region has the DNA TGTGCCAGCAGCTTCAAGACTAGCGGGGGATTTCCTGATACCTACAATGAGCAGTTCTTC.

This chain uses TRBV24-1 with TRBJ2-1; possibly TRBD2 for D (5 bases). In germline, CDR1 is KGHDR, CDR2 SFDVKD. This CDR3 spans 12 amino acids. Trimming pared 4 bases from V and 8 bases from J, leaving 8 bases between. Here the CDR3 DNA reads TGTGCCACCAGTGAAGAGGGTGATGAGCAGTTCTTC. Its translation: CATSEEGDEQFF.

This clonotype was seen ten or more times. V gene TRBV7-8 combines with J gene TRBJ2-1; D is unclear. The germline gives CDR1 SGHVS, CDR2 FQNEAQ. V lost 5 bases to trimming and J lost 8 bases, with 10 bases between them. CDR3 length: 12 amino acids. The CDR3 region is CASSPEVDEQFF. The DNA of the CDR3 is TGTGCCAGCAGCCCAGAGGTCGATGAGCAGTTCTTC.

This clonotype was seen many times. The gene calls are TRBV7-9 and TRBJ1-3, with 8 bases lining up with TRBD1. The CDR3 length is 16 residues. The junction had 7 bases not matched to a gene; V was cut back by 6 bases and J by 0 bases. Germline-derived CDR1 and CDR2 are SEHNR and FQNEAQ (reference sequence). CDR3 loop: CASRAGTGLSGNTIYF. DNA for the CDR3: TGTGCCAGCAGGGCTGGGACAGGACTCTCTGGAAACACCATATATTTT.